The source of this TCR beta chain is a study of T cell responses to AZD1222 COVID-19 vaccine. Study-level findings and limits: Repertoire samples came only from after the peak T cell response. After two AZD1222 doses, spike-specific TCR breadth and depth rose versus day 0. Donors were largely white British and mainly female; clonal diversity was possibly underestimated.

Second doses that came at about 4 or about 12 weeks were put together. A remark on this clone: Its antigen is not identified.

This CDR3 comprises 14 residues. CDR1 and CDR2 (germline): MNHEY, SMNVEV (reference sequence). Trimming cost V 10 bases and J 2 bases, with 16 bases left between them. Assay used: immunoSEQ multiplex PCR; TCRdb lists only in-frame clones, some missing. Here the sample spans about 40,000 clones, 65% to 85% being singletons. V and J are TRBV27 and TRBJ2-3; D is ambiguous. The sequence was collected from an adult who received the AZD1222 COVID-19 vaccine. The sample was peripheral blood, taken 28 days after the second AZD1222 dose. CDR3 protein: CATQRWSPTDTQYF. The CDR3 DNA sequence: TGTGCCACTCAAAGGTGGTCGCCCACAGATACGCAGTATTTT.